The next 5 T cell receptor beta chains were all read from a single sample in a study of T cells expressing NK-cell markers. TCRdb re-called the 5' RACE reads; one entry per CDR3 protein, DNA not given. The table lists 300,000 or so distinct CDR3 sequences. Material for sequencing was blood T cells: a sorted CD56 or NKG2C T cell subset, CD4+ or CD8+ T cells, or bulk PBMC T cells (not recorded which). The receptors were gathered from a woman aged 18 to 75 in good health.

This chain connects TRBV20-1 to TRBJ2-1; the D gene TCRdb calls, TRBD2, cannot be checked with no DNA. CDR3 length equals 14 residues. CDR1 is DFQATT, CDR2 SNEGSKA, per germline (reference sequence). The CDR3: CSAGLGSNHNEQFF.

The rearrangement joins TRBV7-9 to TRBJ1-1; TCRdb selects TRBD1, and the lack of DNA leaves this call unchecked. The V gene's germline CDR1 is SEHNR and CDR2 FQNEAQ (reference sequence). The CDR3 runs 15 residues. The CDR3 here is CASSPAGGMFAEAFF.

The V call is TRBV20-1, the J call TRBJ2-3; TCRdb lists TRBD1, though no DNA is available to test this call. The CDR3 is 15 amino acids. Germline V lookup: CDR1 DFQATT, CDR2 SNEGSKA (reference sequence). This CDR3 is CSAPGPGRVGDTQYF.

This chain uses TRBV5-1 with TRBJ1-3. The CDR3 totals 12 residues. In germline, CDR1 is SGHRS, CDR2 YFSETQ. The CDR3: CASSYDGNTIYF.

The chain joins TRBV29-1 to TRBJ2-7; as DNA is missing, the TRBD1 call by TCRdb cannot be tested. Germline lookup yields CDR1 SQVTM and CDR2 ANQGSEA. The CDR3 sequence is 13 residues long. The CDR3 sequence: CSATGASSYEQYF.